This TCR beta chain was sequenced in a study of read filtering for tumor transcriptome and immune sequencing. About the study: Whole-transcriptome libraries were prepared after DNase treatment. Study findings and constraints: Without single-read clonotypes, shared clonotype proportions correlated more between IR-seq and RNA-seq. The sorted CD138-negative fraction was a mixed bone marrow immune population, not purified T cells. Even smaller IR-seq throughput identified most shared clonotypes.

This clonotype was counted many times. Its antigen remains unidentified. The library was built from about 400 ng RNA with molecular barcoded adaptors for alpha/delta and beta/gamma chains. TCRdb re-called the reads through MiXCR, storing one row per CDR3 protein. The profile covers roughly 46,000 distinct CDR3 sequences, with around 12% appearing a single time and roughly 15% taken by the ten largest. The CDR3 has 15 residues. Between the trimmed V and J ends, which lost 1 base and 2 bases, there was a span of 12 bases. Per the germline V gene, CDR1 is SGHTA and CDR2 is FQGNSA. The clonotype originates from a donor aged 40 or over with multiple myeloma. V gene TRBV7-2 combines with J gene TRBJ2-7, with D possibly TRBD1 on 7 matching bases. Specimen: a population of CD138-negative cells sorted from bone marrow. CDR3 region: CASSLVLRGAYEQYF. The CDR3 DNA sequence: TGTGCCAGCAGCTTAGTGCTCAGGGGGGCCTACGAGCAGTACTTC.